This is a list of T cell receptor beta chains from one sample in a study of CD8 T cells in ankylosing spondylitis. TCRdb reanalysed the 5' RACE reads using MiXCR and keeps one entry per CDR3 protein. The sample holds some 220,000 distinct CDR3 sequences, approximately 8.4% seen once. Sequenced: blood, either unsorted or a sorted T cell fraction (not recorded which). The source is a female donor with ankylosing spondylitis or in good health (not recorded which). The CDR3 runs from the conserved cysteine through the conserved F or W. D genes are given only for firm matches. The size field is filled for only some rows; it gives once, few, many or a size class.

size,V,D,J,CDR3
many,TRBV18,-,TRBJ2-3,CASSLEPGNTDTQYF
many,TRBV20-1,TRBD2,TRBJ2-2,CSAPAGDTGELFF
many,TRBV12-3/TRBV12-4,TRBD1,TRBJ2-3,CASSQGASTDTQYF
many,TRBV7-2,-,TRBJ2-2,CASSQDSWPTGELFF
-,TRBV5-1,TRBD2,TRBJ2-5,CASSWTSVVAQPGSQYF
many,TRBV12-3/TRBV12-4,TRBD1,TRBJ1-2,CASSGQVYGYTF
many,TRBV27,-,TRBJ2-7,CASSPLRTYEQYF
-,TRBV7-2,-,TRBJ1-1,CASSSLAGNTEAFF
few,TRBV20-1,TRBD2,TRBJ2-1,CSAYTSGRNNEQFF
many,TRBV29-1,TRBD2,TRBJ2-3,CSGTSGTDTQYF
many,TRBV6-1,TRBD1,TRBJ2-2,CASRAADRAGELFF
-,TRBV7-3,TRBD2,TRBJ2-1,CASSLSPAGGGNEQFF
many,TRBV6-5,-,TRBJ1-1,CASSYSGGRNTEAFF